Detailed here is one T cell receptor (beta chain). In the authors' workflow: For nucleated cells, counts were estimated from reference gene primer amplification. TCRdb's copy holds only in-frame clones and misses some; the assay was immunoSEQ multiplex PCR. D and trimming come from the DNA, and the V and J calls and clone size come from that table. The sample holds more than 250,000 clones, about nine tenths seen once. The CDR3 runs to 17 residues. Germline CDR1 and CDR2: MNHEY and SMNVEV (reference sequence). Trimming at V came to 6 bases and at J to 5 bases, leaving 18 bases not matched to a gene. The data were taken from a study of blood T cell repertoires in COVID-19.

The material sequenced was peripheral blood. The chain combines TRBV27 with TRBJ2-5; 7 bases are a match to TRBD2. This receptor was taken from a man over 45 with active or convalescent COVID-19. The CDR3 reads CASSHTLWAGDCETQYF. The CDR3, as DNA: TGTGCCAGCAGCCATACCCTTTGGGCGGGAGATTGCGAGACCCAGTACTTC.